This T cell receptor (beta chain) was obtained from a study of CD8 T cells in Susac syndrome (dated by TCRdb to the late 2010s). Regarding the study in general: Of the Susac syndrome patients who were sequenced, 8 or 9 were in clinical remission while about six had clinically active disease. At blood withdrawal, Susac syndrome patients were either therapy-naive, taking corticosteroids (in some cases with IVIg as well), or taking IVIg alone. The study used repertoire sequencing to test whether antigen drove CD8+ T cell activation and differentiation in Susac syndrome.

CDR1 and CDR2 (SQVTM, ANQGSEA) derive from the germline V gene. From cysteine to phenylalanine, the CDR3 is 11 amino acids long. This entry keeps only the CDR3 DNA: 33 bases, framed from base 1. At the junction V is shortened by 7 bases and J by 5 bases, with 12 bases in between. RNA was extracted using the RNeasy kit, and roughly 0.45 to 1 microgram was reverse transcribed with random hexamers. The immunoSEQ multiplex PCR assay, which covers 54 Vbeta and 13 Jbeta segments, was used to amplify TCR beta CDR3 regions. PCR amplification bias was corrected using a synthetic template baseline for primer optimization and computational correction. The paper's processing steps were these. Only productive sequences were kept, with reads annotated to V, D and J genes according to IMGT and analyzed in immunoSEQ Analyzer. Clonality was computed as one minus Shannon entropy normalized by log2 of the number of productive unique sequences. For each patient and control, public and private clones were evaluated within the 100 most prevalent clones. A clone was defined as Susac-specific if it was absent from the healthy and MS cohorts, from over a thousand published viral clones and from other ImmuneACCESS disease sequences. The raw public data were reprocessed by TCRdb itself: fastp quality trimming at Q25, MiXCR clonotype calling, in-frame beta chains only. Each CDR3 protein gets just one entry, which takes the most common genes and DNA from the rows behind it. V and J calls and clone size were set by TCRdb, not the authors. Counted in this sample were roughly 220,000 distinct CDR3 sequences; about 95% of them appeared once. The ten largest clonotypes hold around 0.15% of the sample.

Worth noting for this clonotype: The antigen it recognizes is unknown. No much larger clone exists at a distance of one base, and base qualities are not known.

Overall results and qualifications from the work: In patients with Susac syndrome, the CD4+ T cell repertoire showed no detectable clonal expansion. The number of individuals in the TCR sequencing and HLA analysis was acknowledged as relatively small.

Peripheral blood CD8+ and CD4+ T cells from healthy donors, Susac syndrome patients and multiple sclerosis patients were profiled using high-throughput TCR beta sequencing. Susac syndrome patients met recently defined diagnostic criteria for definite or probable disease. Bulk CD8+ and CD4+ T cells were purified by magnetic negative isolation, while CD8+ TEMRA cells were enriched using FACS. Blood was collected in EDTA tubes and processed within 24 hours, with PBMCs isolated through density gradient centrifugation. PBMCs intended for TCR sequencing were frozen in liquid nitrogen and were later thawed in a 37 degrees C water bath. The sorted or isolated CD4+, CD8+ and CD8+ TEMRA cells reached a purity of at least 90%.

The chain uses TRBV29-1 and TRBJ2-7; confidence is insufficient to name the D gene. The specimen sequenced was CD4+ T cells from PBMCs. This TCR derives from a human donor with Susac syndrome. The DNA sequence is as follows: TGCAGCGCTAAACGAACTGACGAGCAGTACTTC. It is translated as CSAKRTDEQYF.